This T cell receptor beta chain was captured by sequencing in a study of T cell responses to AZD1222 COVID-19 vaccine. Whole-study context: Second-dose schedules of about 4 or about 12 weeks were combined. Overall study results and limits: Recipients of two AZD1222 doses showed rising Spike-specific TCR breadth and depth. Females made up more of the donors, who were largely white British, and clonal diversity may have come out too low. Nearly half of unique spike-specific TCRs reportedly avoided B.1.351 and B.1.1.7 mutated regions.

As concerns this clone: Its antigen is as yet unknown.

Only in-frame clones appear in the TCRdb table, and some are missing; sequencing was by immunoSEQ multiplex PCR. The data contain 110,000 or so clones, around 87% of them singletons. The V gene lost 4 bases and the J gene lost 0 bases, with 5 bases spanning the gap. CDR1 and CDR2 from the germline V gene are MNHEY and SVGEGT. There are 13 residues in the CDR3. This specimen consisted of peripheral blood, obtained on day 0 of AZD1222 vaccination. This TCR was sampled from an adult in good health. V gene TRBV6-2 or TRBV6-3 combines with J gene TRBJ2-3; D not resolved. DNA of the CDR3: TGTGCCAGCAGTTTCAGAAGCACAGATACGCAGTATTTT. This translates into CASSFRSTDTQYF.